The clone carrying this T cell receptor beta chain was recorded many times. What it recognizes is unknown. This record belongs to a study of T cells in Graves' hyperthyroidism and ophthalmopathy. Study-wide results and caveats: Most thyroid clonotypes expanded above 0.001 appeared in blood too.

The germline V and J ends were trimmed by 3 bases and 2 bases, with 13 bases remaining between them. This CDR3 spans 14 amino acids. CDR1 is DFQATT, CDR2 SNEGSKA, per germline (reference sequence). Patients were aged 18 to 65, had disease duration under 2 months, and had newly diagnosed hyperthyroidism. Diagnosis relied on clinical symptoms, serum thyroxine and TRAb, thyroid ultrasound and orbital computed tomography. TCR beta CDR3 regions were amplified from RNA transcripts. Using the HTBI primer set, a first-round RT-PCR was run on the TCR CDR3. TCRdb recomputed calls from the multiplex PCR reads with MiXCR, one row per CDR3 protein. This sample has hundreds of thousands of distinct CDR3 sequences; approximately 19% occur once, and the top ten carry around 4%.

The chain employs TRBV20-1 and TRBJ2-5, with D uncertain. The clonotype comes from a woman younger than 35 with Graves' hyperthyroidism. Material: blood. The CDR3 here is CSARLGSAQETQYF. The CDR3 DNA reads TGCAGTGCTAGGTTGGGGTCAGCTCAAGAGACCCAGTACTTC.